Each of the 25 T cell receptor beta chains below was sequenced from the same sample in a study of blood T cell repertoires in COVID-19. Profiled with immunoSEQ multiplex PCR; TCRdb holds only in-frame clones, not every one. The profile shows 96,000 or so clones, around nine tenths of them singletons. Sample: peripheral blood. These receptors were obtained from an elderly woman with acute or convalescent COVID-19.

In its sample, this clone was seen once. The rearrangement uses TRBV6-5 and TRBJ1-5, with 9 bases aligning to TRBD1. From germline, CDR1 is MNHEY and CDR2 SVGAGI. This CDR3 is 15 amino acids long. V gave up 5 bases and J gave up 5 bases; unmatched junction bases: 7. CDR3 residues: CASSHGQGKDQPQHF. The DNA for the CDR3 is TGTGCCAGCAGTCACGGACAGGGGAAGGATCAGCCCCAGCATTTT.

V usage is TRBV23-1 and J usage is TRBJ2-1, with 8 bases lining up with TRBD1. TRBV23-1 is treated as an ORF (open reading frame) with a function not yet certain. V dropped 1 base and J dropped 0; count of bases not matched to a gene: 14. This CDR3 has 20 amino acids. DNA for the CDR3: TGCGCCAGCAGTCAATGGGGGACAGGCGGCCTAAATCGCTCCTACAATGAGCAGTTCTTC. Amino acid sequence: CASSQWGTGGLNRSYNEQFF.

The chain couples TRBV2 to TRBJ1-2, with 7 bases aligning to TRBD1. Germline values: CDR1 SNHLY, CDR2 FYNNEI. The length of the CDR3 is 15 residues. V dropped 6 bases and J dropped 0; count of bases not matched to a gene: 7. CDR3 coding DNA: TGTGCCAGCAGGTCCACAGGGGAAGCTAACTATGGCTACACCTTC. Residues: CASRSTGEANYGYTF. Complete variable domain (other parts from reference TRBV2 and TRBJ1-2): EPEVTQTPSHQVTQMGQEVILRCVPISNHLYFYWYRQILGQKVEFLVSFYNNEISEKSEIFDDQFSVERPDGSNFTLKIRSTKLEDSAMYFCASRSTGEANYGYTFGSGTRLTVV.

This chain links TRBV10-3 with TRBJ1-2, with TRBD1 matching over 9 bases. The CDR3 totals 14 residues. Germline CDR1 reads ENHRY; CDR2 reads SYGVKD. The V gene end was trimmed by 6 bases and the J gene end by 6 bases; junction bases not matched to a gene: 8. The DNA of the CDR3 is TGTGCCATCAGGGGAACAGGGGGCGGAGATGGCTACACCTTC. Translating it yields CAIRGTGGGDGYTF.

This chain connects TRBV30 to TRBJ2-4, with D perhaps matching TRBD1 (6 bases). Germline CDR1 GTSNPN, CDR2 SVGIG (reference sequence). The ends were cut back, 3 bases at V and 1 base at J, with 25 bases in the middle. The CDR3 has 19 amino acids. CDR3 region: CAWSDDQDRRRQAKNIQYF. DNA of the CDR3: TGTGCCTGGAGCGACGATCAAGACAGGCGTCGCCAGGCCAAAAACATTCAGTACTTC.

The rearrangement joins TRBV19 to TRBJ1-1; perhaps TRBD1 as D (6 bases). The CDR3 has 14 amino acids. Germline-derived CDR1 and CDR2 are LNHDA and SQIVND (reference sequence). V shed 4 bases and J shed 0 bases, with 9 bases lying between them. Here the CDR3 DNA reads TGTGCCAGTAGTAAAGGACAGTTGAACACTGAAGCTTTCTTT. Amino acid sequence: CASSKGQLNTEAFF.

The chain employs TRBV7-9 and TRBJ1-5, with TRBD1 identical over 8 bases. The germline gives CDR1 SEHNR, CDR2 FQNEAQ (reference sequence). The CDR3 totals 15 residues. V gave up 5 bases and J gave up 5 bases; unmatched junction bases: 8. This chain's CDR3 is CASSDGQGRDQPQHF. As DNA, the CDR3 is TGTGCCAGCAGCGACGGACAGGGTAGGGATCAGCCCCAGCATTTT.

The chain employs TRBV6-2 or TRBV6-3 and TRBJ1-4; D remains unclear. Germline CDR1 reads MNHEY; CDR2 reads SVGEGT. The CDR3 extends over 12 amino acids. V was shortened by 6 bases and J by 10 bases, with 12 bases between the two germline ends. CDR3 residues: CASSMTLGKLFF. In DNA form, the CDR3 reads TGTGCCAGCAGCATGACACTGGGAAAACTGTTTTTT.

CDR3 DNA sequence: TGTGCCAGCAGCCAAGAAATTCTTCCAACGGGATCCACAGATACGCAGTATTTT. The encoded protein is CASSQEILPTGSTDTQYF. The chain carries TRBV3-1 (or the pseudogene TRBV3-2) and TRBJ2-3; perhaps TRBD2 as D (5 bases). Trimming cost V 0 bases and J 2 bases, with 18 bases left between them. Germline V gene lookup returns CDR1 LGHDT and CDR2 YNNKEL (reference sequence). The CDR3 is 18 amino acids.

The chain combines TRBV3-1 (or the pseudogene TRBV3-2) with TRBJ1-5; 12 bases are a match to TRBD1. Germline CDR1 and CDR2: LGHDT and YNNKEL (reference sequence). The CDR3 consists of 15 residues. The J segment lost 7 bases and the V segment lost 5 bases, leaving 6 bases of the junction unmatched. CDR3 nucleotides: TGTGCCAGCAGCTTGGGGACAGGGGGCGGGCAGCCCCAGCATTTT. It specifies CASSLGTGGGQPQHF.

This clone turned up a few times. The chain has TRBV19 and TRBJ1-6; D not certain. CDR3 length: 15 residues. V shed 10 bases and J shed 7 bases, with 20 bases lying between them. CDR1 is LNHDA and CDR2 is SQIVND in the germline V gene (reference sequence). DNA of the CDR3: TGTGCCACCCGAGCAGGAGGGTTCAGAAATTCACCCCTCCACTTT. Protein product: CATRAGGFRNSPLHF.

The gene calls are TRBV5-1 and TRBJ2-7, with D possibly being TRBD2 (5 bases). Germline CDR1 and CDR2: SGHRS and YFSETQ. The ends were cut back, 0 bases at V and 4 bases at J, with 20 bases in the middle. The CDR3 loop spans 17 amino acids. This chain's CDR3 is CASSLDSLLALGYEQYF. Here the CDR3 DNA reads TGCGCCAGCAGCTTGGACTCTCTGCTAGCTTTAGGTTACGAGCAGTACTTC.

The chain links TRBV5-6 to TRBJ1-2; 7 bases line up with TRBD1. The germline gives CDR1 SGHDT, CDR2 YYEEEE. Trimming cost V 3 bases and J 6 bases; bases outside gene matches: 14. The CDR3 runs to 16 residues. In DNA, the CDR3 is TGTGCCAGCAGCTACACCGCACAGGGGTGGCCGCATGGCTACACCTTC. This translates into CASSYTAQGWPHGYTF.

The genes are TRBV7-9 and TRBJ2-3; D may be TRBD1 (6 bases). Germline V CDR1 and CDR2: SEHNR, FQNEAQ (reference sequence). Trimming cost V 5 bases and J 1 base, with 16 bases left between them. CDR3 length: 16 residues. CDR3 residues: CASSPKSAGGTDTQYF. As DNA, the CDR3 is TGTGCCAGCAGCCCTAAGAGCGCAGGGGGCACAGATACGCAGTATTTT. Looking up the rest from reference TRBV7-9 and TRBJ2-3 gives the full variable domain: DTGVSQNPRHKITKRGQNVTFRCDPISEHNRLYWYRQTLGQGPEFLTYFQNEAQLEKSRLLSDRFSAERPKGSFSTLEIQRTEQGDSAMYLCASSPKSAGGTDTQYFGPGTRLTVL.

The chain links TRBV6-1 to TRBJ1-5, with 7 bases identical to TRBD1. V shed 1 base and J 4 bases; nucleotides not matched to a gene: 13. This CDR3 is built from 18 residues. CDR1 MNHNS and CDR2 SASEGT come from the germline V gene. In nucleotides, the CDR3 is TGTGCCAGCAGTGAAGTTATGGGCAGGGCAGGGGGAAATCAGCCCCAGCATTTT. As protein: CASSEVMGRAGGNQPQHF.

This clone was seen only a few times. The rearrangement uses TRBV9 and TRBJ1-2; TRBD1 matches at 8 bases. Per the germline V gene, CDR1 is SGDLS and CDR2 is YYNGEE. With V trimmed by 3 bases and J by 4 bases, 5 bases remained unmatched. This CDR3 has 14 residues. The CDR3 protein is CASSGRQGTYGYTF. In DNA form, the CDR3 reads TGTGCCAGCAGCGGACGACAGGGGACCTATGGCTACACCTTC.

This clone was seen only once. This chain joins TRBV30 and TRBJ2-5; no reliable D call. CDR3 length: 14 amino acids. Germline V gene data show CDR1 as GTSNPN and CDR2 as SVGIG (reference sequence). V lost 0 bases to trimming and J lost 2 bases, with 10 bases between them. The CDR3 nucleotides are TGTGCCTGGAGTGTACCGCTACCTCAAGAGACCCAGTACTTC. Translating it yields CAWSVPLPQETQYF.

The V gene is TRBV6-5, the J gene TRBJ2-3; D is perhaps TRBD2 (6 bases). The CDR3 is 16 amino acids. In germline, CDR1 is MNHEY, CDR2 SVGAGI. Between the trimmed V and J ends, which lost 3 bases and 1 base, there was a span of 14 bases. As DNA, the CDR3 is TGTGCCAGCAGTTATAGTCGGGAGTGGGGCACAGATACGCAGTATTTT. Translation gives CASSYSREWGTDTQYF.

The J gene is TRBJ1-2, the V gene TRBV28; perhaps TRBD1 as D (6 bases). The CDR3 has 13 amino acids. Germline CDR1 is MDHEN and CDR2 is SYDVKM. The V gene lost 6 bases and the J gene lost 12 bases, with 20 bases spanning the gap. Here the CDR3 reads CASSRPLYRDHTF. The CDR3 coding sequence is TGTGCCAGCAGCCGCCCACTTTACAGGGACCACACCTTC.

This chain links TRBV7-2 with TRBJ2-1; D gene uncertain. Germline CDR1 SGHTA, CDR2 FQGNSA. Deletions cut 3 bases from V and 3 bases from J, with 6 bases between. This CDR3 has 13 residues. This CDR3 is CASSFTSYNEQFF. The CDR3 DNA reads TGTGCCAGCAGCTTCACGAGCTACAATGAGCAGTTCTTC.

The chain couples TRBV18 to TRBJ1-2; 8 nucleotides match TRBD1. The CDR3 runs 13 residues. The V gene's germline CDR1 is KGHSH and CDR2 LQKENI. V trimming: 5 bases; J trimming: 4 bases; junction bases outside the gene matches: 3. CDR3 sequence: CASSTGQGYGYTF. The CDR3 nucleotides read TGTGCCAGCTCAACCGGACAGGGCTATGGCTACACCTTC.

The chain combines TRBV13 with TRBJ2-1; D might be TRBD2 (5 bases). Per the germline V gene, CDR1 is PRHDT and CDR2 is FYEKMQ (reference sequence). With 4 bases removed from V and 0 bases from J, the gap between germline ends came to 13 bases. The CDR3 extends over 16 amino acids. Written as DNA, the CDR3 is TGTGCCAGCAGCTCGAGACGGGATAGCTCCTACAATGAGCAGTTCTTC. Amino acids: CASSSRRDSSYNEQFF.

This chain links TRBV11-2 with TRBJ1-1; D unclear. Germline-derived CDR1 and CDR2 are SGHAT and FQNNGV. V lost 2 bases, J lost 11 bases, and 18 bases lay in between. The CDR3 spans 14 residues. CDR3 bases: TGTGCCAGCAGCTTAAGAACTGCTTCGAGAGGGGCTTTCTTT. This encodes CASSLRTASRGAFF.

V is TRBV5-6 and J is TRBJ1-5; tentative D call: TRBD1 (5 bases). The CDR3 has 15 amino acids. CDR1 is SGHDT and CDR2 is YYEEEE in the germline V gene. Trimming stripped 0 bases from V and 8 bases from J, with 15 bases between. This chain's CDR3 is CASSLGWGRAEPQHF. The DNA of the CDR3 is TGTGCCAGCAGCTTGGGGTGGGGCAGGGCGGAGCCCCAGCATTTT.

The chain's CDR3 is CASSLPEGTEAFF. The CDR3 DNA reads as TGTGCCAGCAGTTTACCGGAGGGGACTGAAGCTTTCTTT. The chain combines TRBV28 with TRBJ1-1, with TRBD1 as a possible D gene (5 bases). This CDR3 has 13 amino acids. The germline CDR1 and CDR2 sequences are MDHEN and SYDVKM. The V end lost 2 bases, the J end lost 5 bases, and 9 bases lay between the germline ends.